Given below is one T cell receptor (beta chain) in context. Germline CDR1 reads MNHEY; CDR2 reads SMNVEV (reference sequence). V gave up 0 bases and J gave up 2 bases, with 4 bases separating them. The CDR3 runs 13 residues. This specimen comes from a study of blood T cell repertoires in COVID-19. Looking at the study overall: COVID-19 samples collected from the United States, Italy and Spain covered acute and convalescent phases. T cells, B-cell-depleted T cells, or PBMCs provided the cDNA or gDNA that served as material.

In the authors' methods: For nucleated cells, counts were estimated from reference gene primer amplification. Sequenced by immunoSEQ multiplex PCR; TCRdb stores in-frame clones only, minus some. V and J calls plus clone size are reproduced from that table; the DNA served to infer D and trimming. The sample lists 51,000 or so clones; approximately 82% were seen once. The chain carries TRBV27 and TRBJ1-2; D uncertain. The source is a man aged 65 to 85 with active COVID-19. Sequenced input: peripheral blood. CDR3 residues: CASSLSRNYGYTF. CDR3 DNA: TGTGCCAGCAGTTTATCGCGAAACTATGGCTACACCTTC.